This T cell receptor beta chain was sequenced during a study of Ad26.COV2.S vaccination and SARS-CoV-2 variants. Turning to the study itself: Donor joined the COV1001 Ad26.COV2.S trial arm. General observations from the study: Those who received the vaccine showed greater spike-specific TCR breadth than those given placebo. After vaccination, reports described spike-specific CD8+ and CD4+ T cell responses as showing substantial breadth.

Specified treatment: approximately 18 received Ad26.COV2.S at low or high dose, single or two shots; 5 received placebo; per-sample allocation not given. The samples date from day 63 after the first vaccine or placebo injection. An adult aged 18-55 years in Boston served as the donor. This clone was counted a single time. Its antigen remains unknown. Assay used: immunoSEQ multiplex PCR; TCRdb lists only in-frame clones, some missing. This sample yields 300,000 to 400,000 clones, of which roughly 85% are seen a single time; 3% to 4% belongs to the top ten. The source of this sequence is a person aged 18-65 years who received the Ad26.COV2.S COVID-19 vaccine or a placebo. The sequenced sample was peripheral blood, obtained in a trial of Ad26.COV2.S vaccine versus placebo.

This chain's CDR3 is CASSVRDRGRGRDQPQHF. CDR3 nucleotide sequence: TGTGCCAGCAGCGTCCGGGACAGGGGCCGCGGACGAGATCAGCCCCAGCATTTT. The chain combines TRBV7-8 with TRBJ1-5, with 10 bases fitting TRBD1. The J segment lost 5 bases and the V segment lost 5 bases, leaving 15 bases of the junction unmatched. The CDR3 totals 18 residues. Germline CDR1 and CDR2: SGHVS and FQNEAQ. Full variable domain (missing parts from reference TRBV7-8 and TRBJ1-5): GAGVSQSPRYKVAKRGQDVALRCDPISGHVSLFWYQQALGQGPEFLTYFQNEAQLDKSGLPSDRFFAERPEGSVSTLKIQRTQQEDSAVYLCASSVRDRGRGRDQPQHFGDGTRLSIL.